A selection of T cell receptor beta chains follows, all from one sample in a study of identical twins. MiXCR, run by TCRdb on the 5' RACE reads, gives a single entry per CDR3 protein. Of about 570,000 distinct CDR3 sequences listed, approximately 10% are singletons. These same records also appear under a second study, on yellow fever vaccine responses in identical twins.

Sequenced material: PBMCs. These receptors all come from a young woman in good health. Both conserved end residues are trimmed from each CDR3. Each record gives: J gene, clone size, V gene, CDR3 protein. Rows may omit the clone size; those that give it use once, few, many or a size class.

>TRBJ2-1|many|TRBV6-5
ASSYSFDSPGVYNEQF
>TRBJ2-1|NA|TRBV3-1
ASSQRGLLTYNEQF
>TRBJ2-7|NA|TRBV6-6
ASSYRDNPSQY
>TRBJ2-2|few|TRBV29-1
SVELAGVPGELF
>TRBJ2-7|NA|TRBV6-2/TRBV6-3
ASTPRWTQDTYEQY
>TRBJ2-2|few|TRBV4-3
ASSPRFGGANTGELF
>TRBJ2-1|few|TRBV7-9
ASSSYRDYNNEQF
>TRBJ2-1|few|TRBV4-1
ASSPMLFNGQF
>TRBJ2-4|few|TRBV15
ATSRDLRIAKNIQY
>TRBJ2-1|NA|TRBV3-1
TFCFVVARISSYNEQF
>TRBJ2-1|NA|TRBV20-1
CANPGLAGGSYNEQF
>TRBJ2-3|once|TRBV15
ATSEQGTSTVTQY
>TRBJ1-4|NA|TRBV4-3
ASSQEVAAVNEKLF
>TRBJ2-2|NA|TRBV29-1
SAEAAHVENTGELF
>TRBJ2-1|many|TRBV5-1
ASSPRERGGDNEQF
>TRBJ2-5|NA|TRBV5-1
ASSLAKLRYQETQY
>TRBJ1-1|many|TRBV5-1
ASSRGTGTMNTEAF
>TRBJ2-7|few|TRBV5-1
ASSLDPHHYEQY
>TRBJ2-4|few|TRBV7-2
ASSFLGLGIQY
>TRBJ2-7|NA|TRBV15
ATGTGISYEQY
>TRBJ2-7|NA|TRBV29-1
SVQTGDWYEQY
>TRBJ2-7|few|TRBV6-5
ASSYERAGWNYEQY
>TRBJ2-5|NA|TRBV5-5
ARGRDSEGETQY
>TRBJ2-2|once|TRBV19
ASTSITGANTGELF
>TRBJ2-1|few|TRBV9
ASSATSGRGNEQF
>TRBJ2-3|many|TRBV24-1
ATSDPLTSDTDTQY
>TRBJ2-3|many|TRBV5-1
ASSSEAGGTQY
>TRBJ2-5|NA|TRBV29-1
SVEEPSGSQTQY
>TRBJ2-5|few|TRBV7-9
ASSPGRLSQETQY
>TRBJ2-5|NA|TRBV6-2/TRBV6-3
ASSYADRGIPGQTQY
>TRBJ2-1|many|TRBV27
ASSSTDRIEQF
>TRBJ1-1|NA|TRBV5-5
ASSFRDPLAF
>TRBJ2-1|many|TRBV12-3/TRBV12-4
AIRVDRGRNEQF
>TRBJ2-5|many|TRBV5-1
ASSLNTGQETQY
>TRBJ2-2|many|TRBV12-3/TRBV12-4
ASRKQLNTGELF
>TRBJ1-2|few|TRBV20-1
SARDQGTGSRGYT
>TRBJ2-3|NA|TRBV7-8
ASSLEGGADTQY
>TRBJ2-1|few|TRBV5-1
ASGAGGYSSYNEQF
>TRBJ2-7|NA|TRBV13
ASSTPATGAYEQY
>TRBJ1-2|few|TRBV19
ASLTMNRGHDYGYT
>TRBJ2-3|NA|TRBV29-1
SVGGGEGTDTQY
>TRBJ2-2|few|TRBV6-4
ASTPSGTRTGELF
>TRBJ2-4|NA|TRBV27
ASSYTGAYKNIQY
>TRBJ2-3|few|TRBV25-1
ASSDLRGDTQY
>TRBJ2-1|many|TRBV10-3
AISESQRAATYNEQF